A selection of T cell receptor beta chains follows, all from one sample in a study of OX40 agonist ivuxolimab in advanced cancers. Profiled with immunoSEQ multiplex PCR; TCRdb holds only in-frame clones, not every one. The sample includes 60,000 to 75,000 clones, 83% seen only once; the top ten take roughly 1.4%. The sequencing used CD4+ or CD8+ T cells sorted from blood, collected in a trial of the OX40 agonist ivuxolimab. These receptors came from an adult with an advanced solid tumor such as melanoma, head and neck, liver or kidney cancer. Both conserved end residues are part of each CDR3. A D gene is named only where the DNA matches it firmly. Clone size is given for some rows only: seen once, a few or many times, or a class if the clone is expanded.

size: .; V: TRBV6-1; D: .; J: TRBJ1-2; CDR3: CASSEATRWGTVGSYTF; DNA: TGTGCCAGCAGTGAAGCTACTAGATGGGGTACCGTGGGGAGCTACACCTTC
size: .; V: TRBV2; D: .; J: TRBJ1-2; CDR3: CASRGRGNGYTF; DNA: TGTGCCAGCAGGGGACGGGGCAATGGCTACACCTTC
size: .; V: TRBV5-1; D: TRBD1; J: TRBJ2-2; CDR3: CASSSQGDTGELFF; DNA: TGCGCCAGCAGCTCGCAGGGGGACACCGGGGAGCTGTTTTTT
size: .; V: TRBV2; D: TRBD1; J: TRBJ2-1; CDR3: CASSEEGGTGDPNEQFF; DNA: TGTGCCAGCAGTGAAGAAGGGGGGACAGGGGATCCGAATGAGCAGTTCTTC
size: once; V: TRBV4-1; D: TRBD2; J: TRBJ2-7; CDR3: CASSQAPGLAGELAYEQYF; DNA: TGCGCCAGCAGCCAAGCCCCAGGACTAGCGGGGGAGCTAGCCTACGAGCAGTACTTC
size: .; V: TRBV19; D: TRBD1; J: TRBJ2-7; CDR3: CASADGGTGNYEQYF; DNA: TGTGCCAGCGCGGATGGTGGGACAGGGAATTACGAGCAGTACTTC
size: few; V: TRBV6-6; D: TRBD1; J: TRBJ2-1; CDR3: CASSLRGTGTNEQFF; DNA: TGTGCCAGCAGTTTAAGGGGGACAGGGACTAACGAGCAGTTCTTC
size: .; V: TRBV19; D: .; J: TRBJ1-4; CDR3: CASSTQGTNEKLFF; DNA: TGTGCCAGTAGTACCCAGGGAACTAATGAAAAACTGTTTTTT
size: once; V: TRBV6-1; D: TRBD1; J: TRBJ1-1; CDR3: CASRGDRSLNTEAFF; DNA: TGTGCCAGCAGGGGGGACAGAAGTTTGAACACTGAAGCTTTCTTT
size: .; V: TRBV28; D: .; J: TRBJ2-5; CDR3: CASFPTVGTSEETQYF; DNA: TGTGCCAGCTTTCCCACCGTTGGGACATCCGAAGAGACCCAGTACTTC
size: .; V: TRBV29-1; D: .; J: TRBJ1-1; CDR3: CSVVSSHTNTEAFF; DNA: TGCAGCGTTGTGTCCTCCCACACGAACACTGAAGCTTTCTTT
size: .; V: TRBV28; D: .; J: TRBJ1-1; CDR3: CASSLLTGLRSGTEAFF; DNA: TGTGCCAGCAGTTTACTTACAGGGTTGCGGTCGGGTACTGAAGCTTTCTTT
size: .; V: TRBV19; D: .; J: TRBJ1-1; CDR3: CASSDRTEAFF; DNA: TGTGCCAGTAGTGACAGGACAGAAGCTTTCTTT
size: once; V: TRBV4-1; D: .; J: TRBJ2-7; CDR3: CASSTGPLSYEQYF; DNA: TGCGCCAGCAGCACGGGACCGCTATCCTACGAGCAGTACTTC
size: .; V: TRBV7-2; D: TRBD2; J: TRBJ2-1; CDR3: CASSLAGRGRYNEQFF; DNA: TGTGCCAGCAGCTTAGCGGGGCGGGGGAGATACAATGAGCAGTTCTTC
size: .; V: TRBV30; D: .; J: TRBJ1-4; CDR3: CAWSNREVLFF; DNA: TGTGCCTGGAGTAACAGGGAAGTACTGTTTTTT
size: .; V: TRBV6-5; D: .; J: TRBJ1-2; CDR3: CASSYTRAGYGYTF; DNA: TGTGCCAGCAGTTACACCCGGGCCGGCTATGGCTATACCTTC
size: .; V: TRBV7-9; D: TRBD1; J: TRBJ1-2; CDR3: CASSPPGQGDGRGSRYTF; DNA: TGTGCCAGCAGCCCTCCGGGACAGGGTGATGGAAGGGGAAGTCGCTACACCTTC
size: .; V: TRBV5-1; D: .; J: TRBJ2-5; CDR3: CASKAERVETQYF; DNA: TGCGCCAGCAAGGCTGAACGGGTGGAGACCCAGTACTTC
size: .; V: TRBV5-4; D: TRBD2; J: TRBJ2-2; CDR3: CASSPTSGGGGTGELFF; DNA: TGTGCCAGCAGCCCGACTAGCGGGGGCGGTGGGACCGGGGAGCTGTTTTTT
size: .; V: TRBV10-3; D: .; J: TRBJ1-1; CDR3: CAIRGKRENTEAFF; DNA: TGTGCCATCAGGGGTAAACGTGAGAACACTGAAGCTTTCTTT
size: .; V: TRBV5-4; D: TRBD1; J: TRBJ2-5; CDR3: CASSLSPGAGGETQYF; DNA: TGTGCCAGCAGCTTGTCTCCCGGGGCAGGGGGAGAGACCCAGTACTTC
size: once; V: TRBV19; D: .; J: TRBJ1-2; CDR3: CASSTAYGYTF; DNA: TGTGCCAGTAGTACGGCTTATGGCTACACCTTC
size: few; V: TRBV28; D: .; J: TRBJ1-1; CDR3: CASKVNTEAFF; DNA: TGTGCCAGCAAGGTAAACACTGAAGCTTTCTTT
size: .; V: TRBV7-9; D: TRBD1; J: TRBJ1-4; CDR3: CASSLREGAGGNEKLFF; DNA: TGTGCCAGCAGCTTAAGGGAGGGGGCCGGAGGAAATGAAAAACTGTTTTTT
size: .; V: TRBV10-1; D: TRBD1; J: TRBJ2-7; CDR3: CASSRDRGYEQYF; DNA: TGCGCCAGCAGTAGGGACAGGGGCTACGAGCAGTACTTC
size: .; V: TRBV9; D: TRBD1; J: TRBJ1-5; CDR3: CASSGTGEMRPQHF; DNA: TGTGCCAGCAGTGGGACAGGGGAAATGAGGCCCCAGCATTTT
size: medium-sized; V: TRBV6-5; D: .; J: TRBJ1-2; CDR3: CASGRTAETDGYTF; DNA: TGTGCCAGCGGCCGGACCGCCGAGACCGATGGCTACACCTTC
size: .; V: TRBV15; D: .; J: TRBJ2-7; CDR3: CATSRDGQSPREQYF; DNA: TGTGCCACCAGCAGAGATGGTCAGTCGCCGCGCGAGCAGTACTTC
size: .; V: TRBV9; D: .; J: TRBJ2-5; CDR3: CASSGSGSGKETQYF; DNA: TGTGCCAGCAGCGGTAGCGGATCTGGGAAGGAGACCCAGTACTTC
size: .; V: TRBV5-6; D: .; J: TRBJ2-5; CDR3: CASSRPGLDLGTQYF; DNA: TGTGCCAGCAGCCGCCCCGGACTGGATTTGGGGACCCAGTACTTC
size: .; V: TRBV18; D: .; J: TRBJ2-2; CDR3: CASSPQDNTGELFF; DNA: TGTGCCAGCTCACCACAGGATAACACCGGGGAGCTGTTTTTT
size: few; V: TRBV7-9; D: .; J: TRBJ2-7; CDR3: CASNPMGPGYEQYF; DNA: TGTGCCAGCAACCCAATGGGCCCTGGCTACGAGCAGTACTTC
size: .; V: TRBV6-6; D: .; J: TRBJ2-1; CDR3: CASSYEGKNEQFF; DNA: TGTGCCAGCAGTTACGAGGGGAAGAATGAGCAGTTCTTC
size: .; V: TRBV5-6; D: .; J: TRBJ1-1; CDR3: CASSFQLRMTEAFF; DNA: TGTGCCAGCAGCTTTCAACTGCGGATGACTGAAGCTTTCTTT
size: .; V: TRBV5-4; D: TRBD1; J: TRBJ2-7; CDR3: CASSLMTGGSSYEQYF; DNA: TGTGCCAGCAGCTTGATGACAGGGGGTAGCTCCTACGAGCAGTACTTC
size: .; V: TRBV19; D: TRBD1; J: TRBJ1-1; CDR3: CASKGTVMNTEAFF; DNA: TGTGCCAGTAAGGGGACAGTCATGAACACTGAAGCTTTCTTT
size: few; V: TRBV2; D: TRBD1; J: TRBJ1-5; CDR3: CASTKTGDQPQHF; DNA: TGTGCCAGCACTAAAACAGGGGACCAGCCCCAGCATTTT
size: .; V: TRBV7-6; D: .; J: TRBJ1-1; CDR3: CASSTQRNTEAFF; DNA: TGTGCCAGCAGCACGCAGAGGAATACTGAAGCTTTCTTT
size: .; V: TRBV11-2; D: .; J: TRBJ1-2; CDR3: CASSLQDYGYTF; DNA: TGTGCCAGCAGCTTACAGGACTATGGCTACACCTTC
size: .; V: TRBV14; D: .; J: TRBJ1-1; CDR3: CASSQGGGLNTEAFF; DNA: TGTGCCAGCAGCCAAGGTGGCGGTCTGAACACTGAAGCTTTCTTT
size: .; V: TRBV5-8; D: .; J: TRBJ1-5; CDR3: CASRGQNQPQHF; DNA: TGTGCCAGCAGAGGACAGAATCAGCCCCAGCATTTT
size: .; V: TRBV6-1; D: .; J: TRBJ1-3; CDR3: CASMAISGNTIYF; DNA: TGTGCCAGCATGGCCATCTCTGGAAACACCATATATTTT
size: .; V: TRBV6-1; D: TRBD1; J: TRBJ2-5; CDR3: CASRGTQGGGETQYF; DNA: TGTGCCAGCAGGGGGACACAGGGGGGTGGGGAGACCCAGTACTTC
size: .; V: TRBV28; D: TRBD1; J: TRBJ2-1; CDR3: CASSSSGGYNEQFF; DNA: TGTGCCAGCAGTTCCTCAGGGGGTTACAATGAGCAGTTCTTC
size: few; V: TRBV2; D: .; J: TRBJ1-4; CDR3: CASRMQGIPNEKLFF; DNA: TGTGCCAGCAGGATGCAGGGCATCCCCAATGAAAAACTGTTTTTT
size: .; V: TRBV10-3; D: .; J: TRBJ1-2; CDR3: CAISESSGTPNYTF; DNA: TGTGCCATCAGTGAGTCTTCCGGGACCCCAAACTACACCTTC